Listed here is a single T cell receptor (beta chain). Its antigen is still unknown. Base qualities were left out, and no much larger clone turns up one base away. This sample is part of a study of T cell responses to AZD1222 COVID-19 vaccine (dated by TCRdb to the early 2020s). About the full investigation: AZD1222 recipients given second doses at about 4 weeks or at about 12 weeks were pooled, since spike-specific TCR depth and breadth were not found to differ between the two schedules. Trial participants were enrolled by age into subgroups of 18-55, 56-69 and 70-plus years, and around 150, 29 and 61 TCR-sequenced participants, respectively, were included in these subgroups. TCR sequencing was performed for some 250 trial participants, of whom 207 were given two doses of AZD1222 and around 25 were given two doses of MenACWY control vaccine.

Overall results and qualifications from the work: Most participants were white British and females outnumbered males, and the authors suggested that clonal diversity may have been underestimated. In the small 56-69-year group, the increase in depth fell short of significance, most likely because of low power. Because no samples from the day 14 peak response were available, repertoires could be characterized only after the peak T cell response. Vaccine-associated CD4 TCRs spanned the whole spike protein, with dominant responses in regions 160-218 and 743-854. Nearly half of unique spike-specific TCRs reportedly recognized epitopes outside regions mutated in the B.1.351 and B.1.1.7 variants. Conclusions about previously exposed vaccinees are limited because only six or seven AZD1222 recipients were SARS-CoV-2 seropositive at baseline. Spike-specific TCR breadth and depth rose significantly after two AZD1222 doses compared with day 0 and with MenACWY recipients.

The sample's time point label, in plain terms: baseline before first vaccination. The vaccinee samples were drawn from two UK trials, COV001 and COV002, one of which was a single-blind randomized controlled phase 2/3 trial testing AZD1222 (ChAdOx1 nCoV-19) in healthy adults. Trial participant PBMC samples were collected at day 0 and day 28 after the second dose for TCRbeta chain sequencing. The CDR3 regions of human TCRbeta chains were analyzed by immunosequencing. In the paper's pipeline: TCRs in the repertoires were compared against a reference library of SARS-CoV-2-specific TCRs that had been generated with the MIRA antigen-specificity platform. Breadth was defined as the fraction of unique TCRs that were SARS-CoV-2-associated, and depth was defined as the fraction of total T cells that were SARS-CoV-2-associated. Using the MIRA data, every spike-specific TCR was mapped to the spike region that the TCR reacted to and assigned to either a CD4 or a CD8 class. Log10-transformed breadth and depth values were compared by one-way ANOVA with Sidak's multiple comparisons tests. TCRdb limited this immuneACCESS table to in-frame rearrangements with V and J called. A share of clones is missing; checked studies link under half to unresolved V genes, and the rest is unexplained. V, J and clone size were drawn from that table, and D and trimming were deduced from the DNA. Here the sample has roughly 180,000 clones; over 80% occur a single time. Of the sample, around 1.8% is held by the ten largest clones.

V loses 4 bases of germline sequence and J loses 5 bases, and the interval between the two ends is 5 bases. The germline V gene encodes CDR1 LNHDA and CDR2 SQIVND (reference sequence). Measured from the cysteine to the phenylalanine, the CDR3 is 11 residues long. Only the CDR3 region is kept as DNA, spanning 33 bases read in frame from base 1. The sample consisted of peripheral blood, taken on day 0 of AZD1222 vaccination. The sequence derives from an adult in good health. Recombination connected TRBV19 to TRBJ2-5; the D gene identity is not certain. The CDR3 reads CASSNPETQYF. The sequenced DNA is TGTGCCAGTAGTAATCCGGAGACCCAGTACTTC.